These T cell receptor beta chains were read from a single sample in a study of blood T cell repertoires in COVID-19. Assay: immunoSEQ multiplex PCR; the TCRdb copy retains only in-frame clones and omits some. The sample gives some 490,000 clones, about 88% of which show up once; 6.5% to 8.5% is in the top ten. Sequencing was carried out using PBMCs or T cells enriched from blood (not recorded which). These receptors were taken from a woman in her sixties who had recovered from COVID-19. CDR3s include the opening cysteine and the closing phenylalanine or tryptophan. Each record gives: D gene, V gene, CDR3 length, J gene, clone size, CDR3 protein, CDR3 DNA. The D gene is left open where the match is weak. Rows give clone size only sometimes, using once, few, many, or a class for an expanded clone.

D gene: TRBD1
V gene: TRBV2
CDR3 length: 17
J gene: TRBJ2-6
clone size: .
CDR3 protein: CATPGQVSGKGANVLTF
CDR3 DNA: TGTGCCACCCCGGGACAGGTTTCGGGTAAGGGGGCCAACGTCCTGACTTTC

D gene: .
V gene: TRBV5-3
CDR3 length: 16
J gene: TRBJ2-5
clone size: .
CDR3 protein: CARSYPLAVYQETQYF
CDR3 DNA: TGTGCCAGAAGCTACCCCTTGGCAGTGTACCAAGAGACCCAGTACTTC

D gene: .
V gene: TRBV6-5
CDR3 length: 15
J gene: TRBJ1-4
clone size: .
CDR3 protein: CASSYSGSSNEKLFF
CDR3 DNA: TGTGCCAGCAGTTACTCCGGGTCGAGTAATGAAAAACTGTTTTTT

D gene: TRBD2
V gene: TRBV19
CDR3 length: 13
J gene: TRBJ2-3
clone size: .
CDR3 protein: CASSATTSGVGYF
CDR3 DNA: TGTGCCAGTAGTGCGACGACTAGCGGGGTGGGGTATTTT

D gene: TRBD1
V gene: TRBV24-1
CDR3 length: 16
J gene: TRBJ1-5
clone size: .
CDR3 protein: CATSDPGTGPNQPQHF
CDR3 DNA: TGTGCCACCAGTGACCCCGGGACAGGTCCGAATCAGCCCCAGCATTTT

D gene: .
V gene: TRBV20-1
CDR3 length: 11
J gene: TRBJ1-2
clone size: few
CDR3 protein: CSAPDSYGYTF
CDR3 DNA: TGCAGTGCTCCGGACAGCTATGGCTACACCTTC

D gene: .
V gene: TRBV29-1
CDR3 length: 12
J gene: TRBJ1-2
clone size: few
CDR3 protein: CSVERGSYGYTF
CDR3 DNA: TGCAGCGTTGAAAGGGGTAGTTATGGCTACACCTTC

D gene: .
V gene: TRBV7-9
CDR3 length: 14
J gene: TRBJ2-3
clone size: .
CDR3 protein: CTSSLAGGTDTQYF
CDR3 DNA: TGTACCAGCAGCTTAGCTGGGGGGACAGATACGCAGTATTTT

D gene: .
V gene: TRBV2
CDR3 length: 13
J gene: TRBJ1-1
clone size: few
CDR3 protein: CASSPDMNTEAFF
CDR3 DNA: TGTGCCAGCAGTCCCGACATGAACACTGAAGCTTTCTTT

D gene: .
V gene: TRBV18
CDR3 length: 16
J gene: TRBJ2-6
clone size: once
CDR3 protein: CASSPPSLPGANVLTF
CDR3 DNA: TGTGCCAGCTCACCACCATCTCTCCCTGGGGCCAACGTCCTGACTTTC

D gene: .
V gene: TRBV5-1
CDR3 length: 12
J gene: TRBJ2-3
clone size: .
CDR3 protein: CASRQGTDTQYF
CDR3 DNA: TGCGCCAGCCGACAGGGCACAGATACGCAGTATTTT

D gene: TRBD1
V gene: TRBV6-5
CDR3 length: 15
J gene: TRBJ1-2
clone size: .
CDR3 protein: CASSRGTGMGTGYTF
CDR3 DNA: TGTGCCAGCAGTCGGGGGACAGGGATGGGGACGGGCTACACCTTC

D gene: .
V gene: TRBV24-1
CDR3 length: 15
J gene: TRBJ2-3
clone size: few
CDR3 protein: CATSGGDSRGNTQYF
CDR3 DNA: TGTGCCACCAGTGGAGGGGACTCTCGGGGGAATACGCAGTATTTT

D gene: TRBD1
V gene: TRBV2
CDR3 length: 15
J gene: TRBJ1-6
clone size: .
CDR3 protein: CASSPDRGNHSPLHF
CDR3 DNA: TGTGCCAGCAGTCCGGACAGGGGAAATCATTCACCCCTCCACTTT

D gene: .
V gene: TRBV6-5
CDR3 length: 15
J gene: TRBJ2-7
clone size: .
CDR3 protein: CASSPIPTVTYEQYF
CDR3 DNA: TGTGCCAGCAGTCCTATACCGACAGTGACCTACGAGCAGTACTTC

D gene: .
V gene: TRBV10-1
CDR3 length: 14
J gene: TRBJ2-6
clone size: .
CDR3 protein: CASSQGSGANVLTF
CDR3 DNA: TGCGCCAGCAGCCAGGGGTCTGGGGCCAACGTCCTGACTTTC

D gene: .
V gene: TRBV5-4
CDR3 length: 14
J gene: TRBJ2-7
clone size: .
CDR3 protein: CASSLGRGYYEQYF
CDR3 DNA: TGTGCCAGCAGCCTGGGACGAGGCTATTACGAGCAGTACTTC

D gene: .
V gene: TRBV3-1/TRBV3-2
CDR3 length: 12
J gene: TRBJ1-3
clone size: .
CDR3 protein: CASSHSGNTIYF
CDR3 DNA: TGTGCCAGCAGCCACAGTGGAAACACCATATATTTT

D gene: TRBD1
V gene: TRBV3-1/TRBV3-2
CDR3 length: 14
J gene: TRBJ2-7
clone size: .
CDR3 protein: CASSPDRGLYEQYF
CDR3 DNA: TGTGCCAGCAGCCCGGACAGGGGTCTCTACGAGCAGTACTTC

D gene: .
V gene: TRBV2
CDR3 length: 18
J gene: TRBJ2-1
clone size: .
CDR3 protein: CASSEAALDGGPYNEQFF
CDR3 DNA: TGTGCCAGCAGTGAAGCGGCATTGGACGGGGGACCCTACAATGAGCAGTTCTTC

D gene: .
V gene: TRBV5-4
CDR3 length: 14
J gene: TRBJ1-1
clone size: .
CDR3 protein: CASSYRAASTEAFF
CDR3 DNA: TGTGCCAGCAGCTACAGGGCGGCGAGCACTGAAGCTTTCTTT

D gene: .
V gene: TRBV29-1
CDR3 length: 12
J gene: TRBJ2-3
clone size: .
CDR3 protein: CSVVFSWGAQYF
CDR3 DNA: TGCAGCGTTGTCTTCTCCTGGGGGGCGCAGTATTTT

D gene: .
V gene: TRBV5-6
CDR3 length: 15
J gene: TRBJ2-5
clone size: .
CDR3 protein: CASSSLLGSQETQYF
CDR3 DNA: TGTGCCAGCAGCTCCTTACTGGGCTCACAAGAGACCCAGTACTTC

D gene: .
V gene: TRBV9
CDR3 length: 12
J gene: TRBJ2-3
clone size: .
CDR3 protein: CASSPQANTQYF
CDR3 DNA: TGTGCCAGCAGCCCCCAGGCAAATACGCAGTATTTT

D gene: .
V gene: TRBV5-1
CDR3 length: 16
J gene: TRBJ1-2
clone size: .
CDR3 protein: CASSLGETGANYGYTF
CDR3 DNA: TGCGCCAGCAGCTTGGGAGAGACAGGCGCGAACTATGGCTACACCTTC

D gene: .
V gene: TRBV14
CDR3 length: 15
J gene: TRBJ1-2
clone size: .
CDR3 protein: CASSQDGEGRRGYTF
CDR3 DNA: TGTGCCAGCAGCCAAGATGGGGAGGGTCGGAGGGGCTACACCTTC

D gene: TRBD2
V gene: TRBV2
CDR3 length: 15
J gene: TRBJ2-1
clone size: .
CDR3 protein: CASNPTAGAINEQFF
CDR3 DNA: TGTGCCAGCAACCCCACAGCGGGGGCGATCAATGAGCAGTTCTTC

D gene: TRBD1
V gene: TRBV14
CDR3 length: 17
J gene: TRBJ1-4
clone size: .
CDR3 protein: CASSQGDRGAHGEKLFF
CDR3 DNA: TGTGCCAGCAGCCAGGGGGACAGGGGCGCTCATGGAGAAAAACTGTTTTTT

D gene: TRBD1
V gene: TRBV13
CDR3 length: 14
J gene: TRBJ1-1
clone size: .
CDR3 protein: CASSLYRGDTEAFF
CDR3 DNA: TGTGCCAGCAGCCTATACAGGGGTGACACTGAAGCTTTCTTT

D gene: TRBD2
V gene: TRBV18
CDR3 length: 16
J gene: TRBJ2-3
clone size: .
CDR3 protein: CASSPRVGGGPDTQYF
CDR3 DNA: TGTGCCAGCTCACCCAGAGTCGGGGGAGGGCCAGATACGCAGTATTTT

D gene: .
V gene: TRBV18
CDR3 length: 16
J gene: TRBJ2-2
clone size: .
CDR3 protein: CASSPRVDSDTGELFF
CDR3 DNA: TGTGCCAGCTCACCACGAGTGGACAGCGACACCGGGGAGCTGTTTTTT

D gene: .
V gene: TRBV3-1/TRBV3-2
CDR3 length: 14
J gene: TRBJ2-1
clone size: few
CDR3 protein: CASSQDTAVNEQFF
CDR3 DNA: TGTGCCAGCAGCCAAGATACCGCGGTAAATGAGCAGTTCTTC

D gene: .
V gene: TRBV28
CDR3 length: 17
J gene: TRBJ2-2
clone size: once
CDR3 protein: CASTPSTGGSNTGELFF
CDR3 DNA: TGTGCCAGCACCCCTTCCACTGGGGGCTCGAACACCGGGGAGCTGTTTTTT

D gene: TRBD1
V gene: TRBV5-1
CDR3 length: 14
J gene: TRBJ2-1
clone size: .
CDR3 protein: CASSLTTGANEQFF
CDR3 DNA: TGCGCCAGCAGCTTGACCACAGGGGCCAATGAGCAGTTCTTC

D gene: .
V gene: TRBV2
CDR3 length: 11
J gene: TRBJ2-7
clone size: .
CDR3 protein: CASRNSHGQYF
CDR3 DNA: TGTGCCAGCAGGAACAGCCATGGGCAGTACTTC

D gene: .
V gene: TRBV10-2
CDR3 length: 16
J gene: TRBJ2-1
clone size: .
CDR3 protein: CASSELIGDSYNEQFF
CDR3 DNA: TGCGCCAGCAGTGAATTAATTGGTGACAGTTACAATGAGCAGTTCTTC

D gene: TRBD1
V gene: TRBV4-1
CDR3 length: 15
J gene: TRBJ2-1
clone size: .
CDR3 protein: CASSHPGTAFNEQFF
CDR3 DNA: TGCGCCAGCAGCCATCCTGGGACAGCGTTTAATGAGCAGTTCTTC

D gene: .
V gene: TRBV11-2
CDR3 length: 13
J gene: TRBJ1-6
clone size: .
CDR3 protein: CASSFLQGSPLHF
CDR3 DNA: TGTGCCAGCAGCTTCCTACAGGGATCACCCCTCCACTTT

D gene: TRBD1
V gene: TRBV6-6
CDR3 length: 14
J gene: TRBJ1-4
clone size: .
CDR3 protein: CASSLDRGLEKLFF
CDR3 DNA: TGTGCCAGCAGCCTCGACAGGGGCCTTGAAAAACTGTTTTTT

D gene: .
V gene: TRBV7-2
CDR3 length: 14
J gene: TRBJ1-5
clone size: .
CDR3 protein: CASSLPGGRQPQHF
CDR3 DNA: TGTGCCAGCAGCTTACCGGGGGGCAGACAGCCCCAGCATTTT

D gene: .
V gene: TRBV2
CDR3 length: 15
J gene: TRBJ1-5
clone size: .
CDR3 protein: CASSLKGYSNQPQHF
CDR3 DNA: TGTGCCAGCAGCCTTAAGGGGTATAGCAATCAGCCCCAGCATTTT

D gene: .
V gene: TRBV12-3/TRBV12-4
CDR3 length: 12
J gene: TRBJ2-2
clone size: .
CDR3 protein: CASSFTLPELFF
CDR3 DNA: TGTGCCAGCAGTTTTACCCTACCAGAGCTGTTTTTT

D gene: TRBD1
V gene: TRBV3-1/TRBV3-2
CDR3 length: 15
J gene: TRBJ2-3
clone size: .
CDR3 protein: CASSRGQGAADTQYF
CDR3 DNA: TGTGCCAGCAGCCGGGGACAGGGGGCGGCAGATACGCAGTATTTT

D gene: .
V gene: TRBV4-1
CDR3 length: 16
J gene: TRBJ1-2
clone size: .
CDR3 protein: CASSPSTGTFNYGYTF
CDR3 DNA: TGCGCCAGCAGCCCCTCCACAGGCACCTTTAACTATGGCTACACCTTC

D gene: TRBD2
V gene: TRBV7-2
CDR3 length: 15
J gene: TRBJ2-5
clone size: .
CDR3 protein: CASSPRTSGAETQYF
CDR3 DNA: TGTGCCAGCAGCCCCCGGACTAGCGGGGCGGAGACCCAGTACTTC

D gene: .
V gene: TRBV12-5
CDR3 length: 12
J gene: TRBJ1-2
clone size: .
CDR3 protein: CASLGGNYGYTF
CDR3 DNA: TGTGCTAGCCTGGGGGGGAACTATGGCTACACCTTC

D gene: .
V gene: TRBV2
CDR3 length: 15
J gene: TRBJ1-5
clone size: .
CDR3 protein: CASSNQGTSNQPQHF
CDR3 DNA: TGTGCCAGCAGCAACCAGGGGACGAGCAATCAGCCCCAGCATTTT

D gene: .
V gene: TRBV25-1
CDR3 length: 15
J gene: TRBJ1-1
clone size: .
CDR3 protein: CASSELLPKNTEAFF
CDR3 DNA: TGTGCCAGCAGTGAATTATTACCTAAGAACACTGAAGCTTTCTTT

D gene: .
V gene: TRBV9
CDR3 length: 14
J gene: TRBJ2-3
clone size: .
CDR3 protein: CASSVNFGGDTQYF
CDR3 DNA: TGTGCCAGCAGCGTAAACTTTGGGGGCGATACGCAGTATTTT

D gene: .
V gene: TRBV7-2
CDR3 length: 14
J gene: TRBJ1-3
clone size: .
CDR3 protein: CASSLQGAGNTIYF
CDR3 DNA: TGTGCCAGCAGCTTACAGGGTGCTGGAAACACCATATATTTT

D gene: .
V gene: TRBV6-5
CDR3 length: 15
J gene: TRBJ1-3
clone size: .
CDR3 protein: CASSYSRTVGNTIYF
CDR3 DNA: TGTGCCAGCAGTTACTCGAGGACAGTTGGAAACACCATATATTTT